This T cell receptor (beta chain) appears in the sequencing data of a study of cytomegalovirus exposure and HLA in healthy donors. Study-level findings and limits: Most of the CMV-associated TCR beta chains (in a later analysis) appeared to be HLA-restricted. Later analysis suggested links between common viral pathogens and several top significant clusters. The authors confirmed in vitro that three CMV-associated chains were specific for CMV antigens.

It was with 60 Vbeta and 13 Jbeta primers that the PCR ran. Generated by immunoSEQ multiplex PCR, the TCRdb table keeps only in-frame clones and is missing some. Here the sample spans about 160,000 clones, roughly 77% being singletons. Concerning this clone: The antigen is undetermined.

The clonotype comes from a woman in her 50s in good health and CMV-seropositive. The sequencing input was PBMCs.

The CDR3 nucleotides read TGTGCCAGCAGCTCGCGGGGGGGAGTCAACACTGAAGCTTTCTTT. It translates to CASSSRGGVNTEAFF. The V call is TRBV7-8, the J call TRBJ1-1, with D perhaps matching TRBD1 (5 bases). This CDR3 is built from 15 residues. The V and J ends lost 4 bases and 2 bases respectively, with 14 bases between them. Germline CDR1 reads SGHVS; CDR2 reads FQNEAQ.